This TCR beta chain came from a study of T-cell reconstitution after alpha-beta-depleted transplantation in children. Whole-study findings and limits: Roughly two months post-transplant, alpha-beta T cells reportedly originated from several hundred graft clones that had expanded.

This clonotype was seen ten or more times. Antigen unknown. Unmatched junction bases numbered 6, after V lost 5 bases and J lost 2 bases. The germline CDR1 and CDR2 sequences are SGHTA and FQGNSA. The CDR3 covers 15 residues. It was with unique molecular identifiers that the TCRbeta library was prepared. TCRdb recomputed calls from the PCR reads with MiXCR, one row per CDR3 protein. The repertoire consists of 700,000 or so distinct CDR3 sequences, with about an eighth occurring once and the leading ten covering 0.79%. This receptor was obtained from a girl aged 2-10 years with congenital amegakaryocytic thrombocytopenia, due to receive a stem cell transplant. This chain links TRBV7-2 with TRBJ1-3; 7 nucleotides align to TRBD1. The material sequenced was PBMCs, taken before TCRalphabeta/CD19-depleted stem cell transplant. CDR3 in DNA: TGTGCCAGCAGCCAAATGGGACAGACTGGAAACACCATATATTTT. Its protein is CASSQMGQTGNTIYF.